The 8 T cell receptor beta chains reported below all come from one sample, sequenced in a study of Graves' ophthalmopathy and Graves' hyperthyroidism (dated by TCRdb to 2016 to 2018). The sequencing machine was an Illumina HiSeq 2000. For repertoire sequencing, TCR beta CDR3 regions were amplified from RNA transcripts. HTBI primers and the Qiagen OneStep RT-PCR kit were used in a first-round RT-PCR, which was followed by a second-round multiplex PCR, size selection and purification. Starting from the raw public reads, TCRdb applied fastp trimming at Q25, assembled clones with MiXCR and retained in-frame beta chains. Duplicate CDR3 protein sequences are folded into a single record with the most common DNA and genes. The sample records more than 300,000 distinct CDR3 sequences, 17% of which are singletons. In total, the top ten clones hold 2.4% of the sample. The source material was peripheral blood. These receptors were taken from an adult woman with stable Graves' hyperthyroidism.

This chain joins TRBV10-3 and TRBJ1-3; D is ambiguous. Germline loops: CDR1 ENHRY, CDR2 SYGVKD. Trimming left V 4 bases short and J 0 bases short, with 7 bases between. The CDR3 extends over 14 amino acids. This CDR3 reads CAISGTSSGNTIYF. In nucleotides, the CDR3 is TGTGCCATCAGTGGGACCAGCTCTGGAAACACCATATATTTT.

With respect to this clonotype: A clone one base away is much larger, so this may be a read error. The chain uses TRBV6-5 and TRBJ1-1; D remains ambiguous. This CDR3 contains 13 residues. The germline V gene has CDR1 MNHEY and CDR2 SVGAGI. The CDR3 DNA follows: TGTTCCAGCAGTTACACCGGCCCGATTGAAGCTTTCTTT. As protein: CSSSYTGPIEAFF.

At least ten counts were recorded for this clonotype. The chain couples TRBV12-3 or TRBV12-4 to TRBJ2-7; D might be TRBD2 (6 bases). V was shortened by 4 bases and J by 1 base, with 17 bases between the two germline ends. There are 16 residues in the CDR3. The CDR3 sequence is CASSSRRAGGSYEQYF. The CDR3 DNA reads TGTGCCAGCAGTTCCCGGAGGGCAGGAGGATCCTACGAGCAGTACTTC.

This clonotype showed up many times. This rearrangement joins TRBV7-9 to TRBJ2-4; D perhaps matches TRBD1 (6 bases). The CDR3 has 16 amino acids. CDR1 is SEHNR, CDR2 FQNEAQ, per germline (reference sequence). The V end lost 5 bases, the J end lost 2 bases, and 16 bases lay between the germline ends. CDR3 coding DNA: TGTGCCAGCAGCCCAAAAGGGGGACCGTCCAAAAACATTCAGTACTTC. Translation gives CASSPKGGPSKNIQYF.

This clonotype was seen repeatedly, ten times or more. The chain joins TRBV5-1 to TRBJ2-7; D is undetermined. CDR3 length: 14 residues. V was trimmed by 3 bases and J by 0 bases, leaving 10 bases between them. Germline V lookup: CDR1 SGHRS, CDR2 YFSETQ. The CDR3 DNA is TGCGCCAGCAGCTATGGCACGGACTCCTACGAGCAGTACTTC. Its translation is CASSYGTDSYEQYF.

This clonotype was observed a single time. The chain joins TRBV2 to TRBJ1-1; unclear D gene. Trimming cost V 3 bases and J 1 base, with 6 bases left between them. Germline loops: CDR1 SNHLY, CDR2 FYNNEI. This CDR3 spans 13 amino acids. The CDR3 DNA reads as TGTGCCAGCAGTGAGGGATGGAACACTGAAGCTTTCTTT. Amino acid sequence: CASSEGWNTEAFF.

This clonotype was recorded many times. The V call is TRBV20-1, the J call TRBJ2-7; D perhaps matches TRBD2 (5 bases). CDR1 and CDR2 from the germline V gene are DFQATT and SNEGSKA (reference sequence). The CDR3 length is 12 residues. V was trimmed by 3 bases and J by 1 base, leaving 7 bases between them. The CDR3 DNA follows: TGCAGTGCTAGGGGGAGTTCCTACGAGCAGTACTTC. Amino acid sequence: CSARGSSYEQYF.

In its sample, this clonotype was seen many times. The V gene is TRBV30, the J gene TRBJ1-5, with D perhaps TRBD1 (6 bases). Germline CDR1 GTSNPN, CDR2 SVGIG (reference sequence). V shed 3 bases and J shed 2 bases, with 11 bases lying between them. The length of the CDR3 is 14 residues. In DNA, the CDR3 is TGTGCCTGGAGGGGTCCAGGGGGCAATCAGCCCCAGCATTTT. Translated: CAWRGPGGNQPQHF.